This T cell receptor (beta chain) was recovered during a study of blood T cell repertoires in COVID-19. As for the study in general: COVID-19 samples, acute and convalescent, were from the United States, Italy and Spain.

Participant age was roughly 18 to 90 years, and participants resided in 25 or so US areas. Membership in each cohort depended on participant-reported clinical history. Per the study methods: Estimated nucleated cell counts came from reference gene primer amplification. Produced via immunoSEQ multiplex PCR; TCRdb's table is partial and in-frame only. D and trimming were read from the DNA, whereas the V and J calls and clone size are those reported in that table. This table holds some 350,000 clones, 88% found once. Germline V gene data show CDR1 as SGHRS and CDR2 as YFSETQ. This CDR3 is 15 amino acids long. The V end lost 2 bases, the J end lost 1 base, and 9 bases lay between the germline ends.

The chain is built from TRBV5-1 and TRBJ2-2; D remains unclear. The specimen was PBMCs or T cells enriched from blood (not recorded which). This receptor was taken from a man under 40 who had recovered from COVID-19. The CDR3 spells CASSFDGVNTGELFF. The CDR3 nucleotides are TGCGCCAGCAGCTTTGACGGAGTGAACACCGGGGAGCTGTTTTTT.